This TCR beta chain was retrieved from a study of low-dose radiotherapy and immunotherapy resistance in tumors. Study-wide context: Doses delivered to Cohort 2 were 1 Gy per fraction every two weeks, amounting to 13 Gy over 26 weeks. Aspirin was taken orally by patients at 300 mg daily for four cycles from cycle 1 day 1.

V was cut by 0 bases and J by 4 bases, with 11 bases left in between. Per germline, CDR1 SGDLS and CDR2 YYNGEE. This CDR3 has 16 amino acids. Primers used for first-strand cDNA, a TRAV- and TRBV-specific set, covered both alpha and beta chains. TCR amplification involved roughly 21 PCR cycles with a constant-region primer and V-primer adapter. TCRdb reanalysed the reads using MiXCR and keeps one entry per CDR3 protein. The sample has about 91,000 distinct CDR3 sequences, 20% to 25% seen once. As for time point: after trial treatment. Sample treatment: LDRT plus nivolumab, ipilimumab, low-dose cyclophosphamide and aspirin (RACIN trial). Along with nivolumab and ipilimumab, donors received aspirin, low-dose cyclophosphamide and low-dose radiotherapy. Eligibility criteria specified advanced solid malignancies devoid of tumor-infiltrating lymphocytes.

This receptor was obtained from a female donor with ovarian cancer. The material was PBMCs, obtained after low-dose radiotherapy plus immunotherapy. This chain connects TRBV9 to TRBJ2-6; no clear D. The CDR3 spells CASSVASGLGANVLTF. Written as DNA, the CDR3 is TGTGCCAGCAGCGTAGCTTCTGGGCTGGGGGCCAACGTCCTGACTTTC.